Listed below are T cell receptor beta chains from one sample, sequenced in a study of identical twins' blood T cells. TCRdb independently ran MiXCR on the 5' RACE reads; one entry per CDR3 protein. In the table there are hundreds of thousands of distinct CDR3 sequences, roughly 27% of which are singletons. Input material: PBMCs. Receptor source: a woman between 18 and 55 years old in good health. CDR3s include the opening cysteine and the closing phenylalanine or tryptophan. The D gene is left open where the match is weak. A row's size may be missing; if present it is once, few, many or a size class.

v_gene	d_gene	abundance	j_gene	CDR3aa	CDR3nt
TRBV7-9	.	few	TRBJ1-2	CASSLNGREGYTF	TGTGCCAGCAGCTTGAACGGGAGGGAAGGCTACACCTTC
TRBV20-1	TRBD1	many	TRBJ1-5	CSARDRDQPQHF	TGCAGCGCCCGGGACAGAGATCAGCCCCAGCATTTT
TRBV5-6	.	once	TRBJ1-1	CASNLGRLLMNTEAFF	TGTGCCAGCAACTTGGGTCGGCTCCTGATGAACACTGAAGCTTTCTTT
TRBV20-1	TRBD2	.	TRBJ2-5	CSASGTSNIETKYF	TGCAGTGCTAGTGGGACTAGCAATATCGAGACCAAGTACTTC
TRBV5-6	.	many	TRBJ1-1	CASRDGTENWNTEAFF	TGTGCCAGCAGGGACGGGACGGAGAATTGGAACACTGAAGCTTTCTTT
TRBV29-1	.	.	TRBJ2-1	CSVRVRDITNNEQFF	TGCAGCGTACGAGTCCGGGACATAACTAACAATGAGCAGTTCTTC
TRBV18	.	.	TRBJ1-1	CASSPGGGSTEAFF	TGTGCCAGCTCACCAGGCGGGGGAAGCACTGAAGCTTTCTTT
TRBV14	TRBD1	few	TRBJ2-2	CASSQLDRDTGELFF	TGTGCCAGCAGCCAACTCGACAGGGACACCGGGGAGCTGTTTTTT
TRBV6-6	.	.	TRBJ1-3	CASSYSTRRGSGNIIYF	TGTGCCAGCAGTTACTCGACACGCAGGGGCTCTGGAAACATCATATATTTT
TRBV2	.	few	TRBJ1-2	CASSGQTIGYTF	TGTGCCAGCAGTGGACAGACTATCGGCTACACCTTC
TRBV2	.	.	TRBJ1-1	CASRRTEAFF	TGTGCCAGCAGACGTACTGAAGCTTTCTTT
TRBV10-2	.	.	TRBJ2-1	CTSSQMTDNEQFF	TGCACCAGCAGCCAGATGACAGACAATGAGCAGTTCTTC
TRBV20-1	TRBD2	.	TRBJ2-2	CSAPRAGENTGELFF	TGCAGTGCTCCCCGGGCGGGGGAGAACACCGGGGAGCTGTTTTTT
TRBV20-1	TRBD1	many	TRBJ1-2	CSAAPGTGSYGYTF	TGCAGTGCTGCCCCCGGGACAGGGTCTTATGGCTACACCTTC
TRBV9	TRBD1	.	TRBJ1-4	CASSLPGTGSEKLFF	TGTGCCAGCAGCCTCCCCGGGACAGGGTCTGAAAAACTGTTTTTT
TRBV29-1	TRBD1	.	TRBJ1-2	CSVEVLGTGLGYTF	TGCAGCGTTGAAGTTCTTGGGACAGGGCTCGGCTACACCTTC
TRBV5-1	TRBD2	few	TRBJ2-1	CASSLGGSLVYEQFF	TGCGCCAGCAGCTTGGGCGGGAGCCTAGTCTATGAGCAGTTCTTC
TRBV12-3/TRBV12-4	.	many	TRBJ2-7	CASSLASSYEQYF	TGTGCCAGCAGTTTAGCCTCCTCCTACGAGCAGTACTTC
TRBV25-1	.	many	TRBJ2-4	CASSERTPLLAKNIQYF	TGTGCCAGCAGTGAAAGGACACCCCTACTAGCCAAAAACATTCAGTACTTC
TRBV4-3	.	few	TRBJ1-1	CASSQVTWAEAFF	TGCGCCAGCAGCCAAGTAACCTGGGCTGAAGCTTTCTTT
TRBV5-1	.	few	TRBJ2-5	CASSSQGAETQYF	TGCGCCAGCAGCTCACAGGGTGCAGAGACCCAGTACTTC
TRBV20-1	.	few	TRBJ1-5	CSARIGYSNQPQHF	TGCAGTGCTCGGATTGGTTATAGCAATCAGCCCCAGCATTTT
TRBV19	.	few	TRBJ2-7	CASSMGLDSYEQYF	TGTGCCAGTAGTATGGGACTTGACTCCTACGAGCAGTACTTC
TRBV6-5	.	.	TRBJ1-5	CASSYSRVSNQPQHF	TGTGCCAGCAGTTACTCAAGGGTTAGCAATCAGCCCCAGCATTTT
TRBV12-3/TRBV12-4	.	.	TRBJ1-2	CASSLGVAGGYTF	TGTGCCAGCAGTTTGGGAGTTGCAGGTGGCTACACCTTC
TRBV7-9	.	few	TRBJ2-3	CASRVKDTQYF	TGTGCCAGCAGGGTAAAAGATACGCAGTATTTT
TRBV20-1	TRBD2	once	TRBJ2-3	CSAGRGGLDTQYF	TGCAGTGCAGGACGGGGGGGCCTTGATACGCAGTATTTT
TRBV5-1	TRBD1	few	TRBJ1-2	CASSPGTGQGYGYTF	TGCGCCAGCAGCCCCGGGACAGGGCAAGGCTATGGCTACACCTTC
TRBV29-1	.	few	TRBJ2-6	CSVDRSGANVLTF	TGCAGCGTTGATCGCTCTGGGGCCAACGTCCTGACTTTC
TRBV6-2/TRBV6-3	.	few	TRBJ2-1	CASSYWSTDNEQFF	TGTGCCAGCAGTTACTGGTCCACAGACAATGAGCAGTTCTTC
TRBV29-1	.	.	TRBJ1-2	CSVDQGSRGYTF	TGCAGCGTTGATCAAGGGAGTCGTGGCTACACCTTC